This T cell receptor beta chain was recovered during a study of PD-1 blockade in classical Hodgkin lymphoma. In the study overall: It was nivolumab at 3 mg/kg, given intravenously every 2 weeks, that patients received. Overall study results and limits: Newly diagnosed patients had baseline TCR diversity that was reportedly lower than that of healthy donors. Possible causes of repertoire differences, disease activity or prior therapy, remain undefined.

CDR3 length equals 14 residues. Germline lookup yields CDR1 MNHNS and CDR2 SASEGT. J was trimmed by 4 bases and V by 3 bases; bases with no gene match: 4. In every patient, relapse followed autologous stem cell transplantation, while exposure to brentuximab vedotin differed. Of note for this clone: What it binds is unknown.

Assay: immunoSEQ multiplex PCR; the TCRdb copy retains only in-frame clones and omits some. The data hold 2,000 or so clones, with around 85% observed a single time. The sequences come from peripheral blood mononuclear cells (PBMCs), collected at baseline. V and J are TRBV6-1 and TRBJ2-3; TRBD2 matches at 7 bases. The clonotype was recovered from a human donor with classical Hodgkin lymphoma. CDR3 sequence (DNA): TGTGCCAGCAGTGAGGCGGGAGTATCAGATACGCAGTATTTT. It is translated as CASSEAGVSDTQYF.